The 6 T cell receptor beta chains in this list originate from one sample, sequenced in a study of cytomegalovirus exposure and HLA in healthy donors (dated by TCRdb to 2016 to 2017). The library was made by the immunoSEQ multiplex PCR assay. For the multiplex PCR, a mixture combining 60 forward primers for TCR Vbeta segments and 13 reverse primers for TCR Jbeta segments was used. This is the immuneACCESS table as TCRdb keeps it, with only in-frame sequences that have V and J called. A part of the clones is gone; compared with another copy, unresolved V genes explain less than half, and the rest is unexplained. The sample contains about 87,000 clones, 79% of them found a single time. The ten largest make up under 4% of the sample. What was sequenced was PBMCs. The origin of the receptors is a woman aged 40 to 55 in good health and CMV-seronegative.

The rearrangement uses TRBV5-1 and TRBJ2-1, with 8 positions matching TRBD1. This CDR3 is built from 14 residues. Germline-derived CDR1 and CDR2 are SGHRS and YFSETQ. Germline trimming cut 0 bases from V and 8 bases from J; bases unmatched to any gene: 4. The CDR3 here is CASSLGQGSDEQFF. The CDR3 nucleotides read TGCGCCAGCAGCTTGGGACAGGGGAGCGATGAGCAGTTCTTC. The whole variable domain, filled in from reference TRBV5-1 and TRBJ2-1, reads KAGVTQTPRYLIKTRGQQVTLSCSPISGHRSVSWYQQTPGQGLQFLFEYFSETQRNKGNFPGRFSGRQFSNSRSEMNVSTLELGDSALYLCASSLGQGSDEQFFGPGTRLTVL.

CDR3 coding DNA: TGCGCCAGCAGCCAACCCGGGAGGCACTATGGCTACACCTTC. Its translation: CASSQPGRHYGYTF. The V call is TRBV4-3, the J call TRBJ1-2; no clear D. Germline loops: CDR1 LGHNA, CDR2 YSLEER. There are 14 residues in the CDR3. With 2 bases removed from V and 3 bases from J, the gap between germline ends came to 10 bases.

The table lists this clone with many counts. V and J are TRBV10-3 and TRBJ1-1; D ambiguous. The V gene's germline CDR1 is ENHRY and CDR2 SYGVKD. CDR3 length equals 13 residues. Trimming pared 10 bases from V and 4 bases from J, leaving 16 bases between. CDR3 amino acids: CATSGRETTEAFF. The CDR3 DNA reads TGTGCCACAAGTGGCCGGGAGACCACTGAAGCTTTCTTT.

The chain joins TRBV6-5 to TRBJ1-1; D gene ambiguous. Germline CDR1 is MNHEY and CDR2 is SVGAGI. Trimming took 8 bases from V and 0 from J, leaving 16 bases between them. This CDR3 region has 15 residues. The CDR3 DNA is TGTGCCAGCGGCGTTGAGCCAGGTATGAACACTGAAGCTTTCTTT. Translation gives CASGVEPGMNTEAFF.

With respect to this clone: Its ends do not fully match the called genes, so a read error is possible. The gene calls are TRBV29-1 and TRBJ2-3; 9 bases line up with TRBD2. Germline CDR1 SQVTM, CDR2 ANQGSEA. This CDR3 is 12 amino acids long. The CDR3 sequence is CSMLAGPETQYF. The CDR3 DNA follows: TGCAGCATGCTAGCGGGGCCAGAAACGCAGTATTTT.

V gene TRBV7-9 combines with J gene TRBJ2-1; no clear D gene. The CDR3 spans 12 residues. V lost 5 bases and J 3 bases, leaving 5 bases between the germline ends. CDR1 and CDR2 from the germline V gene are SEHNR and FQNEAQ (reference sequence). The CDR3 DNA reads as TGTGCCAGCAGCCCAGGCTACAATGAGCAGTTCTTC. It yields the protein CASSPGYNEQFF.